This is a list of T cell receptor beta chains from one sample in a study of cytomegalovirus exposure and HLA in healthy donors. Produced via immunoSEQ multiplex PCR; TCRdb's table is partial and in-frame only. This table holds over 150,000 clones, roughly 70% found once. What was sequenced was PBMCs. The receptors derive from a man younger than 45 in good health and CMV-seronegative. Both conserved end residues are part of each CDR3. The D gene is left open where the match is weak. Size is omitted from some rows. Given values are once, few, many or a class for expanded clones.

D	V	size	J	DNA	CDR3
TRBD1	TRBV29-1	NA	TRBJ2-3	TGCAGCGTGGGGACAGGGGAGGCAGATACGCAGTATTTT	CSVGTGEADTQYF
NA	TRBV7-9	NA	TRBJ2-5	TGTGCCAGCAGCCAAGCAGGGGTAGAGACCCAGTACTTC	CASSQAGVETQYF
NA	TRBV4-2	few	TRBJ1-1	TGTGCCAGCAGCCAAGGTCCGAATGCGGAGGCTGAAGCTTTCTTT	CASSQGPNAEAEAFF
NA	TRBV7-7	NA	TRBJ2-5	TGTGCCAGCAGCTGGGGTACTTCGGGGGAGACCCAGTACTTC	CASSWGTSGETQYF
NA	TRBV25-1	NA	TRBJ1-6	TGTGCCAGCAGTGACAGGGGAGAGAGATCACCCCTCCACTTT	CASSDRGERSPLHF
NA	TRBV12-1	NA	TRBJ2-3	TGTGCCAGCAGCTACCTTTCACTAGCGGGGCTCACAGATACGCAGTATTTT	CASSYLSLAGLTDTQYF
NA	TRBV5-6	NA	TRBJ2-5	TGTGCCAGCAGCTTGCCAGGGCCCTTCCAAGAGACCCAGTACTTC	CASSLPGPFQETQYF
TRBD1	TRBV19	few	TRBJ1-5	TGTGCCAGTAGTGCCGGACAGGGGGCTGGTCAGCCCCAGCATTTT	CASSAGQGAGQPQHF
NA	TRBV5-4	NA	TRBJ2-7	TGTGCCAGCAGCTTGGGGGCAGTCTCCTACGAGCAGTACTTC	CASSLGAVSYEQYF
TRBD1	TRBV30	once	TRBJ2-7	TGTGCCTGGAGTAAGGACAGGGTCCACGAGCAGTACTTC	CAWSKDRVHEQYF
NA	TRBV2	NA	TRBJ1-6	TGTGCCAGCAGTGCAGGGTATAGATCACCCCTCCACTTT	CASSAGYRSPLHF
TRBD1	TRBV5-1	NA	TRBJ1-3	TGCGCCAGCAGCAAGACAGGGTTTGGAAACACCATATATTTT	CASSKTGFGNTIYF
TRBD1	TRBV7-9	few	TRBJ2-2	TGTTCCAGCAGCCTAATACATAGGACAGGGATAAACACCGGGGAGCTGTTTTTT	CSSSLIHRTGINTGELFF
NA	TRBV18	few	TRBJ2-2	TGTGCCAGCTCACAGCGATTCCGAAACACCGGGGAGCTGTTTTTT	CASSQRFRNTGELFF
NA	TRBV9	NA	TRBJ2-7	TGTGCCAGCAGCGGAGAGAACTACGAGCAGTACTTC	CASSGENYEQYF
NA	TRBV6-1	NA	TRBJ2-7	TGTGCCAGCAGACCCCAGCACCCTGGAGCCTACGAGCAGTACTTC	CASRPQHPGAYEQYF
NA	TRBV27	NA	TRBJ2-3	TGTGCCAGCAGGGGGTTAGCGACATTGGAGACGCAGTATTTT	CASRGLATLETQYF